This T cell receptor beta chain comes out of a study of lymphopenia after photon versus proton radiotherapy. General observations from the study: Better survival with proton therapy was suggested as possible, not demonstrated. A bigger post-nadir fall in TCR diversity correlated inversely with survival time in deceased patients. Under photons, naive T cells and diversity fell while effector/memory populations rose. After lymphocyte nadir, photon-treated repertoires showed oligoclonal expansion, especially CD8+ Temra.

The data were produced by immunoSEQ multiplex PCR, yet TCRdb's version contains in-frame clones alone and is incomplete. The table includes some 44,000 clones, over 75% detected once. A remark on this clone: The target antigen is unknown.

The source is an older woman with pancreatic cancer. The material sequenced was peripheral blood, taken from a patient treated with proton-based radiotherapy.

The CDR3 region has the DNA TGTGCCAGCAGCGTAGCGGGGGCATCTCTAGACGAGCAGTACTTC. Its protein is CASSVAGASLDEQYF. The chain is built from TRBV9 and TRBJ2-7; perhaps D is TRBD1 or TRBD2 (6 bases each). The germline V gene encodes CDR1 SGDLS and CDR2 YYNGEE. Between the trimmed V and J ends, which lost 0 bases and 5 bases, there was a span of 15 bases. This CDR3 contains 15 residues.